This is a list of T cell receptor beta chains from one sample in a study of T cells in Graves' hyperthyroidism and ophthalmopathy. TCRdb reprocessed the multiplex PCR reads via MiXCR and lists one record per CDR3 protein. The sample consists of 250,000 to 300,000 distinct CDR3 sequences, 13% of them appearing once. Sequencing was done on a sample of blood. All receptors come from a young woman with Graves' hyperthyroidism that later progressed to Graves' ophthalmopathy. Both conserved end residues are part of each CDR3. D genes are given only for firm matches. Size values are once, few and many counts, or a class for expanded clones, and some rows have none.

j_call,d_call,clone_size,v_call,cdr3_nt,cdr3_aa
TRBJ1-2,NA,many,TRBV29-1,TGCAGCGTCGACCCCCTCACCTATGGCTACACCTTC,CSVDPLTYGYTF
TRBJ1-2,NA,many,TRBV12-3/TRBV12-4,TGTGCCAGCAGTGTTTCGGGACGTATTACCTTTAACTATGGCTACACCTTC,CASSVSGRITFNYGYTF
TRBJ2-3,NA,few,TRBV12-3/TRBV12-4,TGTGCCAGCACCGTGACTGAATACCCTTGGGACACGCAGTATTTT,CASTVTEYPWDTQYF
TRBJ2-4,TRBD2,many,TRBV4-1,TGCGCCAGCAGCCAAACTGATCTAGCGGTAGCCAAAAACATTCAGTACTTC,CASSQTDLAVAKNIQYF
TRBJ1-1,NA,many,TRBV7-3,TGTGCCAGCAGATCAACATCCCCCTTACAGGACTTTATGAACACTGAAGCTTTCTTT,CASRSTSPLQDFMNTEAFF
TRBJ1-2,TRBD1,few,TRBV27,TGTGCCAGCAGATCTGGACAGGGTCATGGCTACACCTTC,CASRSGQGHGYTF
TRBJ2-1,TRBD2,NA,TRBV11-2,TGTGCCAGCAGCTTAGTCATGAGTAGCGGGGCCACTCTTCCCTACAATGAGCAGTTCTTC,CASSLVMSSGATLPYNEQFF
TRBJ2-1,NA,many,TRBV30,TGTGCCTGGAGTGTAGGATCGAGTGAGCAGTTCTTC,CAWSVGSSEQFF
TRBJ2-2,NA,many,TRBV2,TGTGCCAGCAGCGCCATATTGGGGGAGCTGTTTTTT,CASSAILGELFF
TRBJ1-4,NA,NA,TRBV29-1,TGCAGCGTTGAAGAGACGGAGAACGAAAAACTGTTTTTT,CSVEETENEKLFF
TRBJ2-2,NA,many,TRBV20-1,TGCAGTGCGAGTGGACACCGGAACACCGGGGAGCTGTTTTTT,CSASGHRNTGELFF
TRBJ2-1,NA,many,TRBV6-2/TRBV6-3,TGTGCCAGCAGCCACTGGCGGGATTGGTGGGGCAATGAGCAGTTCTTC,CASSHWRDWWGNEQFF
TRBJ1-1,TRBD1,NA,TRBV30,TGTGCCTGGAGGACCGGGACAGGGGGTGACACTGAAGCTTTCTTT,CAWRTGTGGDTEAFF
TRBJ2-1,NA,many,TRBV7-9,TGTGCCAGCAGCCTTTGGAGCAATGAGCAGTTCTTC,CASSLWSNEQFF
TRBJ1-1,NA,many,TRBV10-3,TGTGCCATCAGTGAAGTCCCCGGCGGGTATTCAGCTTTCTTT,CAISEVPGGYSAFF
TRBJ1-5,NA,many,TRBV4-3,TGCGCCAGCAGCCAAGGGGCTTATCAGCCCCAGCATTTT,CASSQGAYQPQHF
TRBJ1-5,NA,few,TRBV15,TGTGCCACCAGCTGGGGGATCAGCAATCAGCCCCAGCATTTT,CATSWGISNQPQHF
TRBJ2-1,TRBD2,many,TRBV5-1,TGCGCCAGCAGCTTAACTAGCGGTAATACCTACAATGAGCAGTTCTTC,CASSLTSGNTYNEQFF
TRBJ2-7,TRBD2,many,TRBV20-1,TGCAGTGCTACCGGGACTACCACCTACGAGCAGTACTTC,CSATGTTTYEQYF
TRBJ2-7,TRBD1,many,TRBV19,TGTGCCAGTAGTATAGGACCCGGGACAGGGAAATTCGAGCAGTACTTC,CASSIGPGTGKFEQYF
TRBJ1-5,NA,once,TRBV6-1,TGTGCCAGCAGCGTGGGAAGCAATCAGCCCCAGCATTTT,CASSVGSNQPQHF
TRBJ2-3,NA,once,TRBV7-2,TGTGCCAGCAGCTCCGGACCTCCGGGGGATACGCAGTATTTT,CASSSGPPGDTQYF
TRBJ2-1,TRBD2,NA,TRBV10-3,TGTGCCATCAGTTCGGCTAGCGGGGGGTCCTCCTACAATGAGCAGTTCTTC,CAISSASGGSSYNEQFF
TRBJ2-3,NA,many,TRBV7-3,TGTGCCAGCAGCTTCCTAGCTACAGATACGCAGTATTTT,CASSFLATDTQYF
TRBJ2-3,NA,many,TRBV28,TGTGCCAGCAGTTCCACCCCAACGGCAGATACGCAGTATTTT,CASSSTPTADTQYF
TRBJ2-7,TRBD2,many,TRBV12-3/TRBV12-4,TGTGCCAGCAGTTTACTCGCGGGAGGGGTCGAGCAGTACTTC,CASSLLAGGVEQYF
TRBJ1-2,NA,NA,TRBV28,TGTGCCAGCAGCTTTATGGGGGTAAATGATGGCTACACCTTC,CASSFMGVNDGYTF
TRBJ1-1,NA,NA,TRBV5-4,TGTGCCAGCAGCTTGCAGGGGCCGGGGGATGAAGCTTTCTTT,CASSLQGPGDEAFF
TRBJ1-5,TRBD1,many,TRBV28,TGTGCCAGCAGTTTCCCGGGACAGGGGGCTCAGCCCCAGCATTTT,CASSFPGQGAQPQHF
TRBJ1-2,TRBD1,many,TRBV13,TGTGCCAGCAAACAGGGGTTTGGGAGTAGTGGCTACACCTTC,CASKQGFGSSGYTF
TRBJ2-1,NA,many,TRBV27,TGTGCCAGCAGCTCCACCTACAATGAGCAGTTCTTC,CASSSTYNEQFF
TRBJ2-6,NA,many,TRBV6-1,TGTGCCAGCAGTTCCCCCACCGAGGGCTCTGGGGCCAACGTCCTGACTTTC,CASSSPTEGSGANVLTF
TRBJ2-1,NA,NA,TRBV4-3,TGCGCCAGCAGCCCAGAGGGGACACCGACCAATGAGCAGTTCTTC,CASSPEGTPTNEQFF
TRBJ2-2,NA,many,TRBV29-1,TGCAGCGTTGAAGGCGTTGGGGAGCTGTTTTTT,CSVEGVGELFF
TRBJ1-2,NA,NA,TRBV4-1,TGCGCCAGCAGCCAGCCGACGTCTGGGCAATCCTATGGCTACACCTTC,CASSQPTSGQSYGYTF
TRBJ2-7,NA,many,TRBV18,TGTGCCAGCTCACTCGGTACAGGACGCTTAGGACACGAGCAGTACTTC,CASSLGTGRLGHEQYF
TRBJ2-5,TRBD2,many,TRBV11-2,TGTGCCAGCAGCTCAGTAAGGCGGGAGGGCAAGGAGGGCCAGTACTTC,CASSSVRREGKEGQYF
TRBJ2-1,TRBD2,few,TRBV24-1,TGTGCCACCAGTGCGCTAGCGGGAGATGAGCAGTTCTTC,CATSALAGDEQFF
TRBJ1-6,NA,few,TRBV19,TGTGCCAGTAGTGGGCGGCTTCGTAATTCACCCCTCCACTTT,CASSGRLRNSPLHF
TRBJ1-3,NA,many,TRBV28,TGTGCCAGCAGTGGAAACACCATATATTTT,CASSGNTIYF
TRBJ2-5,TRBD1,NA,TRBV7-6,TGTGCCAGCAGCTTAGACACAGGGGTCTCGGGAGAGACCCAGTACTTC,CASSLDTGVSGETQYF
TRBJ1-1,NA,many,TRBV6-6,TGTGCCAGCAGTTACTCGTATAAGCCCCAGACCGCTGGGACTGAAGCTTTCTTT,CASSYSYKPQTAGTEAFF
TRBJ2-7,NA,many,TRBV7-9,TGTGCCAGCAGCTTAGTAACAGGGCGCCCCTACGAGCAGTACTTC,CASSLVTGRPYEQYF
TRBJ1-1,NA,many,TRBV6-1,TGTGCCAGCAGTCCCGGGGGGATCGGCACTGAAGCTTTCTTT,CASSPGGIGTEAFF
TRBJ1-1,NA,many,TRBV20-1,TGCAGTGCTAGAGATGGTTGGGGGGATCCTGAAGCTTTCTTT,CSARDGWGDPEAFF
TRBJ1-5,TRBD1,many,TRBV2,TGTGCCAGCACGTTAAGGACAGGCGTTAATCAGCCCCAGCATTTT,CASTLRTGVNQPQHF
TRBJ1-3,NA,many,TRBV18,TGTGCCAGCTCACCGAATCAAGCGGGAAACACCATATATTTT,CASSPNQAGNTIYF
TRBJ1-5,TRBD1,many,TRBV20-1,TGCAGTGCTAGCTTCGGGACAGGTAATCAGCCCCAGCATTTT,CSASFGTGNQPQHF
TRBJ2-2,NA,many,TRBV6-1,TGTGCCAGCAGTGAAACCGCGAACACCGGGGAGCTGTTTTTT,CASSETANTGELFF
TRBJ2-1,TRBD2,many,TRBV7-2,TGTGCCAGCAGTATACTAGCGGGAGGGGGGTACAATGAGCAGTTCTTC,CASSILAGGGYNEQFF